This T cell receptor (beta chain) was found in a study of blood T cell repertoires in COVID-19. Across the study: COVID-19 samples, acute and convalescent, were from the United States, Italy and Spain.

Authors' analysis steps: Scientists estimated how many nucleated cells there were by amplifying reference gene primers. Sequencing was performed with immunoSEQ multiplex PCR; in TCRdb, only in-frame clones are kept and a portion is missing. That table furnishes V, J and clone size, whereas the DNA furnished D and trimming. The profile shows 150,000 to 200,000 clones, about nine tenths of them singletons. V shed 3 bases and J shed 5 bases, with 11 bases lying between them. The germline CDR1 and CDR2 sequences are LNHNV and YYDKDF (reference sequence). The CDR3 extends over 14 amino acids. The chain uses TRBV15 and TRBJ2-1; D possibly corresponds to TRBD1 (5 bases). Material: peripheral blood. The sequence came from a man aged 35-49 years with acute or convalescent COVID-19. The CDR3 spells CATSRTVTHNEQFF. CDR3 DNA: TGTGCCACCAGCAGGACAGTTACCCACAATGAGCAGTTCTTC.